One sample yielded the 6 T cell receptor beta chains listed below, sequenced in a study of T cell changes during pregnancy in multiple sclerosis. Produced via immunoSEQ multiplex PCR; TCRdb's table is partial and in-frame only. The data contain approximately 88,000 clones, 85% to 95% of them seen just once; the ten biggest clones take up around 4.5%. Here the sequenced sample was peripheral blood, taken in the first trimester of pregnancy. The receptors shown here come from a female donor with multiple sclerosis, enrolled in a pregnancy study.

The chain carries TRBV7-8 and TRBJ1-5; 9 nucleotides line up with TRBD1. V was pared by 4 bases and J by 3 bases, with 1 base of the junction left unmatched. Germline-derived CDR1 and CDR2 are SGHVS and FQNEAQ. The CDR3 has 14 residues. The CDR3 reads CASSWDRVNQPQHF. DNA of the CDR3: TGTGCCAGCAGCTGGGACAGGGTCAATCAGCCCCAGCATTTT.

V and J are TRBV13 and TRBJ2-2, with a weak D call TRBD1 (6 bases). Germline V gene sequence: CDR1 PRHDT, CDR2 FYEKMQ (reference sequence). This CDR3 contains 13 residues. Trimming stripped 4 bases from V and 7 bases from J, with 10 bases between. The CDR3, as DNA: TGTGCCAGCAGCTCCCCGGACAGCGGGGAGCTGTTTTTT. Its protein is CASSSPDSGELFF.

The V call is TRBV6-5, the J call TRBJ2-1, with D uncertain. The germline V and J ends were trimmed by 0 bases and 6 bases, with 12 bases remaining between them. CDR1 and CDR2 (germline): MNHEY, SVGAGI. The CDR3 contains 15 residues. The CDR3 DNA follows: TGTGCCAGCAGTTACTCGAGCGATGGATCCAATGAGCAGTTCTTC. This gives the protein CASSYSSDGSNEQFF.

The rearrangement uses TRBV6-5 and TRBJ2-2, with TRBD2 as a possible D gene (7 bases). The CDR3 has 15 amino acids. V dropped 0 bases and J dropped 6 bases, with 11 bases sitting between them. Germline CDR1 MNHEY, CDR2 SVGAGI. This CDR3 reads CASSYSGGLAGELFF. The CDR3 DNA follows: TGTGCCAGCAGTTACTCGGGGGGGCTCGCCGGGGAGCTGTTTTTT.

The chain combines TRBV7-9 with TRBJ1-5; TRBD1 is a possible D gene (6 bases). Germline V gene sequence: CDR1 SEHNR, CDR2 FQNEAQ (reference sequence). V dropped 1 base and J dropped 7 bases, with 11 bases sitting between them. The CDR3 consists of 14 residues. The DNA for the CDR3 is TGTGCCAGCAGCTTAGTGGACAGTAGGCAGCCCCAGCATTTT. Translation gives CASSLVDSRQPQHF.

This sequence joins TRBV11-2 and TRBJ2-5, with 9 bases matching TRBD1. V gave up 4 bases and J gave up 5 bases; unmatched junction bases: 8. There are 15 residues in the CDR3. Germline V lookup: CDR1 SGHAT, CDR2 FQNNGV. The CDR3 nucleotides are TGTGCCAGCAGCTCCTCGGGACAGGGAGGTGAGACCCAGTACTTC. It codes for CASSSSGQGGETQYF.